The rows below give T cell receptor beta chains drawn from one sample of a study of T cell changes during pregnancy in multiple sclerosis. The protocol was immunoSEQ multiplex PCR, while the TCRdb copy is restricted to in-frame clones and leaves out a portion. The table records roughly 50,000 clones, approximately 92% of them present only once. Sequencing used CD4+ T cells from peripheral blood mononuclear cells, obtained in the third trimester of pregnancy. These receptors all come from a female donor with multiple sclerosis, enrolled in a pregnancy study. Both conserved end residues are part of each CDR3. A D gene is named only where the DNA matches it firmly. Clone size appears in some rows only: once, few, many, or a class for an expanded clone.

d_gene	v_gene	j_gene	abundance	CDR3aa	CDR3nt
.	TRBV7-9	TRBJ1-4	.	CASSPSVATNEKLFF	TGTGCCAGCAGCCCCTCAGTTGCAACTAATGAAAAACTGTTTTTT
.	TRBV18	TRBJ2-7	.	CASSPRGEYEQYF	TGTGCCAGCTCACCACGGGGGGAATACGAGCAGTACTTC
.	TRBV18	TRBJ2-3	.	CASSPRSATDTQYF	TGTGCCAGCTCACCACGTAGTGCCACAGATACGCAGTATTTT
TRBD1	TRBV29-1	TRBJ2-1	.	CSVRRQGPDREQFF	TGCAGCGTGCGCCGACAGGGCCCCGATAGGGAGCAGTTCTTC
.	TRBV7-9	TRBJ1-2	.	CASSPLNYGYTF	TGTGCCAGCAGCCCGCTAAACTATGGCTACACCTTC
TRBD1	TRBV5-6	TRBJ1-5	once	CASSYRGRNQPQHF	TGTGCCAGCAGCTACAGGGGGCGTAATCAGCCCCAGCATTTT
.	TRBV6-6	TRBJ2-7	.	CASSAPSNSYEQYF	TGTGCCAGCAGTGCCCCGAGTAACTCCTACGAGCAGTACTTC
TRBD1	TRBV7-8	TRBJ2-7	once	CASSPRQGGEQYF	TGTGCCAGCAGCCCCCGACAGGGGGGCGAGCAGTACTTC
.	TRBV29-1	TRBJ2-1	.	CSARPETSYNEQFF	TGCAGCGCCAGACCGGAGACTAGTTACAATGAGCAGTTCTTC
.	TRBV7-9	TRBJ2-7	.	CASSLEQHEQYF	TGTGCCAGCAGCTTAGAACAGCACGAGCAGTACTTC
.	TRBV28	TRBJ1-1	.	CASSLINTEAFF	TGTGCCAGCAGCCTTATAAACACTGAAGCTTTCTTT
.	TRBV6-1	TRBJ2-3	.	CASSELALDTQYF	TGTGCCAGCAGTGAACTAGCCTTAGATACGCAGTATTTT
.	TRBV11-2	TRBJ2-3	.	CASSPETHTQYF	TGTGCCAGCAGTCCAGAGACACATACGCAGTATTTT
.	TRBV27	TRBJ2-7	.	CASSLAGRRGEQYF	TGTGCCAGCAGTTTAGCGGGCCGGAGGGGCGAGCAGTACTTC
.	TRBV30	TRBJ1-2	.	CAWTGVLTYGYTF	TGTGCCTGGACGGGGGTCCTGACCTATGGCTACACCTTC
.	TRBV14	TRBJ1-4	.	CASTRGVGEKLFF	TGTGCCAGCACCAGGGGAGTAGGGGAAAAACTGTTTTTT
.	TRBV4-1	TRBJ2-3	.	CASSQRALQGGILDTQYF	TGCGCCAGCAGCCAAAGGGCCCTTCAGGGCGGGATCCTAGATACGCAGTATTTT
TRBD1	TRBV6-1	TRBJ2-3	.	CASSAHRGSTDTQYF	TGTGCCAGCAGTGCCCACAGGGGTAGCACAGATACGCAGTATTTT
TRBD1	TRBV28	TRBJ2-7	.	CASWARGPSEQYF	TGTGCCTCCTGGGCCAGGGGGCCAAGCGAGCAGTACTTC
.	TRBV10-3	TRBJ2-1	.	CASRDFDSSYNEQFF	TGTGCCTCGAGAGATTTCGATTCATCCTACAATGAGCAGTTCTTC
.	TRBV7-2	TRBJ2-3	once	CASSLTRVSTDTQYF	TGTGCCAGCAGCTTAACGCGGGTTAGCACAGATACGCAGTATTTT
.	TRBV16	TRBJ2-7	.	CASSQPDRNYEQYF	TGTGCCAGCAGCCAACCCGACAGGAACTACGAGCAGTACTTC
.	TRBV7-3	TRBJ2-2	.	CASSLTPPVTGELFF	TGTGCCAGCAGCTTAACTCCCCCCGTGACCGGGGAGCTGTTTTTT
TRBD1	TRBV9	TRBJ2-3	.	CASSADRGTYDTQYF	TGTGCCAGCAGCGCGGACAGGGGAACTTATGATACGCAGTATTTT
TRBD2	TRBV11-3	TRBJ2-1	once	CASSLAGAREQFF	TGTGCCAGCAGTTTAGCGGGAGCTAGGGAGCAGTTCTTC
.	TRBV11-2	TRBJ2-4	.	CASSLRTEGAKNIQYF	TGTGCCAGCAGCTTACGGACGGAGGGGGCCAAAAACATTCAGTACTTC
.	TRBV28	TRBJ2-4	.	CASNSGWNIQYF	TGTGCCAGTAATTCAGGGTGGAACATTCAGTACTTC
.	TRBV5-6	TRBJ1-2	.	CATLEVGGPVRHGYTF	TGTGCCACTCTTGAGGTGGGGGGACCTGTACGCCATGGCTACACCTTC
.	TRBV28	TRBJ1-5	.	CASSSFQPQHF	TGTGCCAGCAGTTCGTTTCAGCCCCAGCATTTT
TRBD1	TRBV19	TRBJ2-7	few	CATETGTKNEQYF	TGTGCCACCGAGACAGGGACAAAGAACGAGCAGTACTTC
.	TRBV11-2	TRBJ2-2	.	CASSLRRALKLTGELFF	TGTGCCAGCAGCTTAAGGCGGGCCCTTAAGCTCACCGGGGAGCTGTTTTTT
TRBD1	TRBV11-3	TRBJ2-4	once	CARPLSGTGPQGTKNIQYF	TGTGCCAGACCCCTCTCCGGGACAGGCCCCCAGGGAACCAAAAACATTCAGTACTTC
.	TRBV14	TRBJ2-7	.	CASRNRDFYEQYF	TGTGCCAGCAGAAACCGGGACTTCTACGAGCAGTACTTC
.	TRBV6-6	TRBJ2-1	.	CASSYSSGAGDNEQFF	TGTGCCAGCAGTTACTCGAGTGGGGCAGGGGACAATGAGCAGTTCTTC
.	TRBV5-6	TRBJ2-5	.	CASSLASETQYF	TGTGCCAGCAGCTTGGCCTCGGAGACCCAGTACTTC
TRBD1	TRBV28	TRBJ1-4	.	CASSLGQGIVEKLFF	TGTGCCAGCAGTTTAGGACAGGGGATAGTGGAAAAACTGTTTTTT
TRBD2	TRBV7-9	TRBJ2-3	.	CASSLNLAGLASRTDTQYF	TGTGCCAGCAGCCTTAACCTGGCTGGACTAGCCAGCCGCACAGATACGCAGTATTTT
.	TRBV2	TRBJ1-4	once	CASSDTGATNEKLFF	TGTGCCAGCAGTGACACAGGTGCAACTAATGAAAAACTGTTTTTT
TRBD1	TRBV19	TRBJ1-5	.	CASSIDLQGALGTTSNQPQHF	TGTGCCAGTAGTATAGACCTACAGGGGGCGCTGGGTACGACTAGCAATCAGCCCCAGCATTTT
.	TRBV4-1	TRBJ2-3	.	CASSQDPPGGSTDTQYF	TGCGCCAGCAGCCAAGATCCCCCTGGCGGTAGCACAGATACGCAGTATTTT
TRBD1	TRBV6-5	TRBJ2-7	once	CASSRTGGSYEQYF	TGTGCCAGCAGCAGGACAGGGGGTTCCTACGAGCAGTACTTC
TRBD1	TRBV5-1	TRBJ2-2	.	CASSPDRAQGELFF	TGCGCCAGCAGCCCGGACAGGGCCCAAGGGGAGCTGTTTTTT
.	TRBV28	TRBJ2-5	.	CASTHPGRISQETQYF	TGTGCCAGCACCCACCCGGGTCGCATTAGCCAAGAGACCCAGTACTTC
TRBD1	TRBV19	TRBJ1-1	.	CASRQNRGHTEAFF	TGTGCCAGTAGACAAAACAGGGGTCACACTGAAGCTTTCTTT
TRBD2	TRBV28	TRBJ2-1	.	CASSSLGGRAIVEQFF	TGTGCCAGCAGTTCTCTCGGCGGGAGGGCCATTGTTGAGCAGTTCTTC
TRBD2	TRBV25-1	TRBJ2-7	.	CASRSSGSYEQYF	TGTGCCAGCAGGTCTAGCGGGAGCTACGAGCAGTACTTC
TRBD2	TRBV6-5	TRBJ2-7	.	CASSYRTSGSSYEQYF	TGTGCCAGCAGTTACCGTACTAGCGGGAGTTCCTACGAGCAGTACTTC
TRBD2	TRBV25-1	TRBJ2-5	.	CASSEIAGGRETQYF	TGTGCCAGCAGTGAAATTGCGGGAGGGCGCGAGACCCAGTACTTC
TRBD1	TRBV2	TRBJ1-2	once	CASSYSGQAVGSGYTF	TGTGCCAGCAGCTACTCGGGACAGGCGGTCGGAAGTGGCTACACCTTC
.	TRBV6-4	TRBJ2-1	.	CASSETGSAYNEQFF	TGTGCCAGCAGTGAAACCGGGAGTGCTTACAATGAGCAGTTCTTC
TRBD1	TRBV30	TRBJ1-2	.	CAWSHIGTGDYGYTF	TGTGCCTGGAGTCATATCGGGACAGGTGACTATGGCTACACCTTC
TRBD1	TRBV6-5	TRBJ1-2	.	CASSQGQGPYGYTF	TGTGCCAGCAGTCAGGGACAGGGACCTTATGGCTACACCTTC
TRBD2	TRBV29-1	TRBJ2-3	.	CSVQRGTDTQYF	TGCAGCGTTCAGCGGGGGACAGATACGCAGTATTTT